This T cell receptor beta chain appears in the sequencing data of a study of vaccination effects on CD4 cells after COVID-19. Study-wide background: Participants were given two doses of BNT162b2 or mRNA-1273 vaccine. Vaccination followed sampling of two convalescent patients by 16 days and one week respectively. General observations from the study: Vaccine- and infection-induced clones showed marked clonal contraction late following vaccination.

After expansion with viral peptide pools in the ViraFEST assay, antigen-specific CD4+ T cells were sequenced. A roughly ten-day culture period preceded the isolation of CD4+ T cells. Convalescent patients had PCR-confirmed SARS-CoV-2 infection between March and December 2020. Assay used: immunoSEQ multiplex PCR; TCRdb lists only in-frame clones, some missing. The table has 26,000 or so clones, approximately 80% seen once. The length of the CDR3 is 16 residues. Note on this clone: What it recognizes is unknown.

This rearrangement joins TRBV21-1 to TRBJ1-2; the D segment call TRBD1 is taken from the table without a DNA check. TRBV21-1 is a known pseudogene. This material consisted of CD4+ T cells from PBMCs cultured with HCoV-NL63 spike peptides, taken before COVID-19 vaccination. The receptor comes from a human donor who had a prior SARS-CoV-2 infection. The CDR3 protein is CASSGLRQGTNYGYTF. The CDR3 nucleotides are TGTGCCAGCAGCGGTCTACGACAGGGAACTAACTATGGCTACACCTTC.